A single sample is the source of the 17 T cell receptor beta chains below, sequenced in a study of shared clonotypes between healthy human individuals. The table came from immunoSEQ multiplex PCR; TCRdb's copy has only in-frame clones and leaves some out. Of 1,400,000 or so clones in the sample, less than 99% were seen once. The sample consisted of naive CD4+ T cells sorted from blood. Noted subset: CD45RA+ positively selected. The source is a man aged 25 to 40 in good health.

This chain links TRBV29-1 with TRBJ1-2, with D unclear. The CDR3 spans 12 residues. CDR1 SQVTM and CDR2 ANQGSEA come from the germline V gene. V lost 2 bases to trimming and J lost 5 bases, with 9 bases between them. The CDR3 loop is CSVEIGKYGYTF. In DNA form, the CDR3 reads TGCAGCGTTGAAATTGGGAAATATGGCTACACCTTC.

This sequence joins TRBV18 and TRBJ2-1; D uncertain. The V gene's germline CDR1 is KGHSH and CDR2 LQKENI. The CDR3 has 16 residues. V was pared by 4 bases and J by 4 bases, with 17 bases between. The CDR3 bases are TGTGCCAGCTCACAACTCCCCCGGGTAGTTTACAATGAGCAGTTCTTC. Protein: CASSQLPRVVYNEQFF.

The chain recombines TRBV2 with TRBJ2-3; no firm D call. Trimming left V 3 bases short and J 2 bases short, with 12 bases between. Germline CDR1 SNHLY, CDR2 FYNNEI. The CDR3 loop spans 15 amino acids. CDR3 residues: CASSEVTTNTDTQYF. In nucleotides, the CDR3 is TGTGCCAGCAGTGAGGTTACTACCAACACAGATACGCAGTATTTT.

A word on this clone: The junction does not match germline at one end; this may be a read error. This sequence joins TRBV2 and TRBJ2-7, with 9 bases lining up with TRBD1. This CDR3 region has 11 residues. Germline loops: CDR1 SNHLY, CDR2 FYNNEI. Here the CDR3 reads CASSAGTGSIF. In DNA, the CDR3 is TGTGCCAGCAGTGCAGGGACAGGGTCAATCTTC.

The rearrangement uses TRBV19 and TRBJ2-6; 9 bases map to TRBD1. J gave up 2 bases and V 3 bases, and 5 bases lay outside the gene matches. Per the germline V gene, CDR1 is LNHDA and CDR2 is SQIVND (reference sequence). This CDR3 region has 17 residues. The CDR3 reads CASSMGTGLPGANVLTF. CDR3 in DNA: TGTGCCAGTAGTATGGGGACAGGGTTACCTGGGGCCAACGTCCTGACTTTC.

The chain joins TRBV5-1 to TRBJ2-7; 10 bases match TRBD1. The length of the CDR3 is 15 residues. Germline values: CDR1 SGHRS, CDR2 YFSETQ. The V and J ends lost 2 bases and 0 bases, in that order; junction bases with no gene match: 2. This CDR3 reads CASSFGTGVSYEQYF. CDR3 DNA sequence: TGCGCCAGCAGCTTTGGGACAGGGGTCTCCTACGAGCAGTACTTC.

The V call is TRBV18, the J call TRBJ2-7; D is unresolved. The CDR3 length is 14 residues. Germline V gene lookup returns CDR1 KGHSH and CDR2 LQKENI. The V end was cut by 1 base, the J end by 1 base, with 8 bases between. Written as DNA, the CDR3 is TGTGCCAGCTCACCACTCGCAGTTTCCTACGAGCAGTACTTC. Translating it yields CASSPLAVSYEQYF.

This chain links TRBV6-1 with TRBJ1-1; D unresolved. V was trimmed by 5 bases and J by 0 bases, leaving 7 bases between them. Germline CDR1 MNHNS, CDR2 SASEGT. This CDR3 has 13 residues. CDR3 protein: CASSRRLNTEAFF. The DNA for the CDR3 is TGTGCCAGCAGTAGACGGTTGAACACTGAAGCTTTCTTT.

The V call is TRBV9, the J call TRBJ1-1; no reliable D call. The CDR3 is made up of 13 amino acids. Trimming took off 4 bases at V and 3 bases at J, with 10 bases between the two ends. Germline CDR1 and CDR2: SGDLS and YYNGEE. The CDR3 bases are TGTGCCAGCAGCAGTACACCCGACACTGAAGCTTTCTTT. Its protein product is CASSSTPDTEAFF.

The chain uses TRBV4-1 and TRBJ2-7; TRBD2 matches at 13 bases. Germline V lookup: CDR1 MGHRA, CDR2 YSYEKL. With 3 bases clipped from V and 4 bases from J, the junction kept 3 bases outside the gene matches. CDR3 size: 15 residues. CDR3 DNA: TGCGCCAGCAGCCACGGGACTAGCGGGATTTACGAGCAGTACTTC. Encoded protein: CASSHGTSGIYEQYF.

This sequence joins TRBV4-3 and TRBJ2-5; 14 positions agree with TRBD2. Per germline, CDR1 LGHNA and CDR2 YSLEER. This CDR3 is 19 amino acids long. The junction had 9 bases not matched to a gene; V was cut back by 2 bases and J by 1 base. The CDR3 spells CASSQYFGTSGGFQETQYF. DNA of the CDR3: TGCGCCAGCAGCCAATACTTTGGGACTAGCGGGGGATTCCAAGAGACCCAGTACTTC.

With respect to this clone: Other DNA sequences within the sample encode an identical CDR3. The rearrangement uses TRBV9 and TRBJ2-2; 11 nucleotides agree with TRBD2. After removal of 3 bases from V and 5 bases from J, the junction contained 6 bases not matched to a gene. Germline CDR1 is SGDLS and CDR2 is YYNGEE. The CDR3 runs 16 residues. CDR3 protein: CASSAGLAGVTGELFF. In DNA, the CDR3 is TGTGCCAGCAGCGCTGGACTAGCGGGTGTAACCGGGGAGCTGTTTTTT.

On this clone: This CDR3 is also generated by other DNA sequences in the sample. This sequence joins TRBV5-4 and TRBJ2-7; TRBD1 matches at 7 bases. V shed 1 base and J 3 bases; nucleotides not matched to a gene: 1. Looked up from germline, CDR1 is SGHNT and CDR2 is YYREEE (reference sequence). CDR3 size: 13 residues. CDR3 in DNA: TGTGCCAGCAGCTTGAGGGACAGCTACGAGCAGTACTTC. Translating gives CASSLRDSYEQYF.

The rearrangement uses TRBV9 and TRBJ2-7; TRBD2 matches at 9 bases. The CDR3 runs to 15 residues. Per the germline V gene, CDR1 is SGDLS and CDR2 is YYNGEE. V was pared by 0 bases and J by 5 bases, with 6 bases of the junction left unmatched. The CDR3 region has the DNA TGTGCCAGCAGCGTAGAAAGTAGCGGGAGCAACGAGCAGTACTTC. Its protein is CASSVESSGSNEQYF.

This sequence joins TRBV27 and TRBJ2-7; 10 nucleotides line up with TRBD2. This CDR3 has 16 residues. Trimming took 5 bases from V and 2 from J; bases not matched to a gene: 9. Germline lookup yields CDR1 MNHEY and CDR2 SMNVEV (reference sequence). In DNA form, the CDR3 reads TGTGCCAGCAGTCCCCCCGGGACTAGCGAACCCTACGAGCAGTACTTC. Protein product: CASSPPGTSEPYEQYF.

The CDR3 DNA is TGTGCCAGCAGTTCCCGGGACAGCTCCTACGAGCAGTACTTC. Its translation is CASSSRDSSYEQYF. The chain uses TRBV28 and TRBJ2-7, with TRBD1 identical over 7 bases. The CDR3 totals 14 residues. Germline trimming cut 4 bases from V and 0 bases from J; bases unmatched to any gene: 3. From germline, CDR1 is MDHEN and CDR2 SYDVKM.

The CDR3 DNA reads as TGTGCCAGCAGCTTAACTGGGAGGGAAGAGACCCAGTACTTC. This gives the protein CASSLTGREETQYF. The chain recombines TRBV7-3 with TRBJ2-5; 7 bases agree with TRBD2. The CDR3 length is 14 residues. J was trimmed by 3 bases and V by 0 bases; bases with no gene match: 1. CDR1 is SGHTA and CDR2 is FQGTGA in the germline V gene.